This passage covers 15 T cell receptor beta chains from one sample sequenced in a study of CD4 T cells in relation to SARS-CoV-2 and coronaviruses. What these receptors recognize is not known. The unexposed donors gave CD4+ T cells in 2011-2018, prior to COVID-19. After about ten days of culture, CD4+ T cells were isolated. TCRdb's table, derived via immunoSEQ multiplex PCR, lists solely in-frame clones and lacks some. This repertoire shows more than 25,000 clones, less than 80% found once; its top ten account for 9% to 15%. Material for sequencing was CD4+ T cells from PBMCs, cultured in vitro. The receptors were sampled from a human donor in good health.

This clone showed up just a few times. This chain links TRBV7-9 with TRBJ2-4, with D perhaps TRBD2 (5 bases). This CDR3 spans 15 amino acids. Germline V lookup: CDR1 SEHNR, CDR2 FQNEAQ (reference sequence). V was clipped by 5 bases and J by 0 bases, with 11 bases between them. CDR3 amino acids: CASSPAGGAKNIQYF. The CDR3 DNA sequence: TGTGCCAGCAGCCCTGCGGGTGGAGCCAAAAACATTCAGTACTTC.

V and J are TRBV4-3 and TRBJ1-1; D is perhaps TRBD1 (5 bases). Germline V CDR1 and CDR2: LGHNA, YSLEER. V was shortened by 4 bases and J by 0 bases, with 9 bases between the two germline ends. The CDR3 length is 14 residues. Here the CDR3 DNA reads TGCGCCAGCAGCCTCGGGACCCTGAACACTGAAGCTTTCTTT. This sequence encodes CASSLGTLNTEAFF.

With respect to this clone: The junction differs from germline at one of its ends, possibly a read error. This chain connects TRBV6-2 or TRBV6-3 to TRBJ2-5; the D is unclear. Germline V gene lookup returns CDR1 MNHEY and CDR2 SVGEGT. The CDR3 loop spans 15 amino acids. The CDR3 reads CASSYMELPRESQYF. CDR3 nucleotides: TGTGCCAGCAGTTACATGGAGCTCCCAAGAGAGTCCCAGTACTTC.

V gene TRBV6-6 combines with J gene TRBJ1-2; possible D gene TRBD1, 6 bases. The CDR3 covers 11 residues. Per the germline V gene, CDR1 is MNHNY and CDR2 is SVGAGI (reference sequence). Trimming removed 7 bases at V and 8 bases at J, with 11 bases between. The CDR3 DNA follows: TGTGCCAGCACCAACAGGGCCGGCTACACCTTC. Encoded protein: CASTNRAGYTF.

The rearrangement joins TRBV6-1 to TRBJ2-1; perhaps D is TRBD1 or TRBD2 (5 bases each). V shed 2 bases and J shed 7 bases, with 9 bases lying between them. Per the germline V gene, CDR1 is MNHNS and CDR2 is SASEGT. The CDR3 has 13 amino acids. The CDR3 coding sequence is TGTGCCAGCAGTGAACAGGGCGGGAATGAGCAGTTCTTC. It translates to CASSEQGGNEQFF.

The chain recombines TRBV10-3 with TRBJ2-1; a possible D gene is TRBD2 (5 bases). CDR1 is ENHRY and CDR2 is SYGVKD in the germline V gene. CDR3 length equals 13 residues. V was pared by 10 bases and J by 4 bases, with 14 bases between. The CDR3 spells CATTDSTYNEQFF. CDR3 bases: TGTGCCACTACGGACTCAACTTACAATGAGCAGTTCTTC.

The chain joins TRBV7-8 to TRBJ2-7; the D call may be TRBD1 or TRBD2 (5 bases each). The CDR3 spans 15 residues. Per the germline V gene, CDR1 is SGHVS and CDR2 is FQNEAQ. Trimming removed 5 bases from V and 0 bases from J, with 14 bases in between. CDR3 bases: TGTGCCAGCAGCCTGGGACGGACCAACTCCTACGAGCAGTACTTC. Its protein product is CASSLGRTNSYEQYF.

The chain combines TRBV5-8 with TRBJ2-3; D gene uncertain. The CDR3 has 15 amino acids. The V gene lost 0 bases and the J gene lost 0 bases, with 8 bases spanning the gap. Germline values: CDR1 SGHTS, CDR2 YDEGEE. The chain's CDR3 is CASSLGALSTDTQYF. The CDR3 DNA reads TGTGCCAGCAGCTTGGGTGCCCTCAGCACAGATACGCAGTATTTT.

Note on this clone: A junction boundary mismatches the germline segment, possibly from a read error. The rearrangement uses TRBV7-7 and TRBJ2-2, with D uncertain. Germline CDR1 reads SSHAT; CDR2 reads FNYEAQ (reference sequence). CDR3 length: 16 amino acids. The CDR3 sequence is CASSLTALGNTGELFF. The CDR3 DNA reads TGTGCTAGCAGCTTAACAGCCCTCGGGAACACCGGGGAGCTGTTTTTT.

The chain is built from TRBV3-1 (or the pseudogene TRBV3-2) and TRBJ2-1; either TRBD1 or TRBD2 may supply D (6 bases each). Per the germline V gene, CDR1 is LGHDT and CDR2 is YNNKEL (reference sequence). The V end lost 4 bases, the J end lost 3 bases, and 13 bases lay between the germline ends. The CDR3 contains 15 residues. The CDR3 protein is CASSLSRGVYNEQFF. Here the CDR3 DNA reads TGTGCCAGCAGCCTGAGTAGGGGGGTCTACAATGAGCAGTTCTTC.

This rearrangement joins TRBV11-3 to TRBJ2-6; D is undetermined. V shed 2 bases and J shed 0 bases, with 2 bases lying between them. The CDR3 spans 14 residues. Germline CDR1 is SGHNT and CDR2 is YENEEA. For the CDR3, the DNA is TGTGCCAGCAGCTTAAACTCTGGGGCCAACGTCCTGACTTTC. Encoded protein: CASSLNSGANVLTF.

In this sample, this clone turned up a few times. The gene calls are TRBV2 and TRBJ1-6; D might be TRBD1 (6 bases). V lost 3 bases and J 7 bases, leaving 16 bases between the germline ends. This CDR3 is built from 16 residues. Germline values: CDR1 SNHLY, CDR2 FYNNEI. The CDR3 sequence: CASSDWGAMLNSPLHF. DNA for the CDR3: TGTGCCAGCAGTGATTGGGGGGCGATGCTGAATTCACCCCTCCACTTT. The full variable domain, with the rest looked up from reference TRBV2 and TRBJ1-6, is EPEVTQTPSHQVTQMGQEVILRCVPISNHLYFYWYRQILGQKVEFLVSFYNNEISEKSEIFDDQFSVERPDGSNFTLKIRSTKLEDSAMYFCASSDWGAMLNSPLHFGNGTRLTVT.

The gene calls are TRBV6-2 or TRBV6-3 and TRBJ2-5, with D perhaps matching TRBD1 or TRBD2 (5 bases each). CDR3 length: 13 residues. Trimming left V 6 bases short and J 3 bases short, with 11 bases between. Germline V gene sequence: CDR1 MNHEY, CDR2 SVGEGT. CDR3 region: CASSLLGEETQYF. In nucleotides, the CDR3 is TGTGCCAGCAGCCTCCTGGGGGAAGAGACCCAGTACTTC.

In DNA, the CDR3 is TGTGCCAGTAGACACACGGGGGGCCAAGAGACCCAGTACTTC. This codes for CASRHTGGQETQYF. This sequence joins TRBV19 and TRBJ2-5; 7 bases align to TRBD2. Unmatched junction bases numbered 5, after V lost 6 bases and J lost 1 base. This CDR3 has 14 amino acids. Looked up from germline, CDR1 is LNHDA and CDR2 is SQIVND (reference sequence).

V and J are TRBV21-1 and TRBJ2-1; the table's D call, TRBD2, was not checked against the DNA. TRBV21-1 is a known pseudogene. This CDR3 has 17 amino acids. The CDR3 loop is CASSSLRLAALYNEQFF. The CDR3 bases are TGTGCCAGCAGCTCCTTGAGGCTAGCGGCCCTCTACAATGAGCAGTTCTTC.